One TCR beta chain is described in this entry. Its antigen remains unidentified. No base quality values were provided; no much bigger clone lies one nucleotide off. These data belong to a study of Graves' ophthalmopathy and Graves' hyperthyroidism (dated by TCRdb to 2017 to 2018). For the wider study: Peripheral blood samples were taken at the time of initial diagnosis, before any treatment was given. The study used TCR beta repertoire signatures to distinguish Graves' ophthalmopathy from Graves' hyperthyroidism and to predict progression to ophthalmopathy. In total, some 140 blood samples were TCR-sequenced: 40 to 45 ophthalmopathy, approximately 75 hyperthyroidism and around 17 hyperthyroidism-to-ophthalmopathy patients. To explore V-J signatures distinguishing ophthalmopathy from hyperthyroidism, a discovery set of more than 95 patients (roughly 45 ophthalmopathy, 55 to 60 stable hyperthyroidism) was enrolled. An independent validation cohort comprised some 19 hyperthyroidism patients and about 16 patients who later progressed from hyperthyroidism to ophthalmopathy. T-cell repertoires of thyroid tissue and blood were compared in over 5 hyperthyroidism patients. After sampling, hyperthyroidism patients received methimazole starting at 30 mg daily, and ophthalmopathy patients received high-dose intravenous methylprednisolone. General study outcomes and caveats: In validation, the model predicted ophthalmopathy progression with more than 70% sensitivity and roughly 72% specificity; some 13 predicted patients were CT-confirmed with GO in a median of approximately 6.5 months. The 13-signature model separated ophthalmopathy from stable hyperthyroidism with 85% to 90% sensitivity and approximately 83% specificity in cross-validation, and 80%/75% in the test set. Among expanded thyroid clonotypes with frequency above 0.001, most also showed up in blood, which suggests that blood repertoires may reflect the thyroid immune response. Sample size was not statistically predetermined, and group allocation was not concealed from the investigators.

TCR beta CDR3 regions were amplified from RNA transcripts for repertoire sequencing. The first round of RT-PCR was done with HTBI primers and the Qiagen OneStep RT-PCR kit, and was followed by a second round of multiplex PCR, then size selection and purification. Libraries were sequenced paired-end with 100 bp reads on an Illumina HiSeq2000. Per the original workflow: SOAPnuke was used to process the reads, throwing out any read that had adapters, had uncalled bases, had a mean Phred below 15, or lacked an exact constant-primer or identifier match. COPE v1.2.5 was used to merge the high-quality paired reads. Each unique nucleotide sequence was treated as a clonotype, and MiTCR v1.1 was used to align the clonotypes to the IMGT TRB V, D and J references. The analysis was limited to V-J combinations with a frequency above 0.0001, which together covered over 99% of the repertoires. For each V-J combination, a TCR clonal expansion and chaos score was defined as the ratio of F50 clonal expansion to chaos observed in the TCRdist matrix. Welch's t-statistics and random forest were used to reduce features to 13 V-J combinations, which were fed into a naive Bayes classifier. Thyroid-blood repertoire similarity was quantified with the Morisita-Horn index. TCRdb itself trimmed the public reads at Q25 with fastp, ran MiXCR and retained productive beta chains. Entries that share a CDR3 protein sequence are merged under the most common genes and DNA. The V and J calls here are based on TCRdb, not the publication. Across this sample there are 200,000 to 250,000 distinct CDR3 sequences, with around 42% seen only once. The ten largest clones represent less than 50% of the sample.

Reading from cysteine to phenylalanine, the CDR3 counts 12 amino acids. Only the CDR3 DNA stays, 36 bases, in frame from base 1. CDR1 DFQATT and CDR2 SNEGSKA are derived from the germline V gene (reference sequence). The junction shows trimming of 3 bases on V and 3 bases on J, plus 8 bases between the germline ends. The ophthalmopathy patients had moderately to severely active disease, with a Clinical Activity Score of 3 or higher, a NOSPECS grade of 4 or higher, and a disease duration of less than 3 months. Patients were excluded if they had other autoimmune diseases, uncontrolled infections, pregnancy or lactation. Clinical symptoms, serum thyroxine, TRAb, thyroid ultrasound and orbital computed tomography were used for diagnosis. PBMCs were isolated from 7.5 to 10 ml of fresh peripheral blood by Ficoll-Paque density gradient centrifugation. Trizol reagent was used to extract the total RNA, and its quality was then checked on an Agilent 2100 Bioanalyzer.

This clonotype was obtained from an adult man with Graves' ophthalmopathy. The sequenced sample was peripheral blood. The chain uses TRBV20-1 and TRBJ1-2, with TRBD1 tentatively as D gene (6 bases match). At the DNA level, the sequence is TGCAGTGCTAGCTACAGGGACTATGGCTACACCTTC. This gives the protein CSASYRDYGYTF.